Listed below are T cell receptor beta chains from one sample, sequenced in a study of T cells in localized non-small cell lung cancer. Here immunoSEQ multiplex PCR was the method, and the copy in TCRdb shows in-frame clones only, minus some. The sample yields about 24,000 clones, approximately 88% seen once. The sequences come from peripheral blood mononuclear cells, collected before any cancer treatment. These TCRs come from a woman aged 35 to 69 with stage III lung adenocarcinoma. CDR3s include the opening cysteine and the closing phenylalanine or tryptophan. D genes are given only for firm matches. A clone size is listed for some rows: how often the clone was seen (once, few, many), or a class if it is expanded.

J	D	V	size	DNA	CDR3
TRBJ2-1	TRBD2	TRBV5-1	NA	TGCGCCACACAGACTAGCGGGAGTGTCGGGAATGAGCAGTTCTTC	CATQTSGSVGNEQFF
TRBJ2-2	NA	TRBV19	NA	TGTGCCAGTAGTCCAGGGACCGGGGAGCTGTTTTTT	CASSPGTGELFF
TRBJ2-7	NA	TRBV15	NA	TGTGCCACCAGCAGAGATGGCAGGGGCTCCTACGAGCAGTACTTC	CATSRDGRGSYEQYF
TRBJ2-7	NA	TRBV2	NA	TGTGCCAGCAGGGACTTACCGTCCTACGAGCAGTACTTC	CASRDLPSYEQYF
TRBJ2-2	NA	TRBV7-3	few	TGTGCCAGCAGCTTAAGCAGGAACACCGGGGAGCTGTTTTTT	CASSLSRNTGELFF
TRBJ1-2	NA	TRBV9	NA	TGTGCCAGCACCCGCGGGGTGGGTAACTATGGCTACACCTTC	CASTRGVGNYGYTF
TRBJ2-5	TRBD2	TRBV6-1	NA	TGTGCCAGCAGTGAACTAGCGGGGGGGCAAGAGACCCAGTACTTC	CASSELAGGQETQYF
TRBJ2-7	TRBD2	TRBV4-1	NA	TGCGCCAGCAGCCAAGGTAGCCTAGCGGGGGGCGTGTCCTACGAGCAGTACTTC	CASSQGSLAGGVSYEQYF
TRBJ1-2	NA	TRBV2	NA	TGTGCCAGCAGTTCCTCTGGACAGCCGGATAAAAAGTTAGCTAACTATGGCTACACCTTC	CASSSSGQPDKKLANYGYTF
TRBJ2-6	NA	TRBV5-4	NA	TGTGCCAGCAGCTTGGGATTCTCTGGGGCCAACGTCCTGACTTTC	CASSLGFSGANVLTF
TRBJ1-2	NA	TRBV10-3	NA	TGTGCCATCACGGAGAGGGGCGGGGATGGCTACACCTTC	CAITERGGDGYTF
TRBJ1-3	NA	TRBV2	NA	TGTGCCAGCAGTGCCACAAGCTCTGGAAACACCATATATTTT	CASSATSSGNTIYF
TRBJ2-6	TRBD2	TRBV2	few	TGTGCCAGCAGTAACGCACTCGGACTAGCGGGCCTCTCTGGGGCCAACGTCCTGACTTTC	CASSNALGLAGLSGANVLTF
TRBJ1-1	TRBD1	TRBV7-6	NA	TGTGCCAGCAGCCCGGGACAGGGGGTTACTGAAGCTTTCTTT	CASSPGQGVTEAFF
TRBJ1-2	TRBD1	TRBV18	NA	TGTGCCAGCTCACCCTCGGGACAGTTACTCTATGGCTACACCTTC	CASSPSGQLLYGYTF
TRBJ2-1	TRBD1	TRBV6-1	NA	TGTGCCAGCACCTACAAACAGGGGTCCTACAATGAGCAGTTCTTC	CASTYKQGSYNEQFF
TRBJ2-1	TRBD2	TRBV9	NA	TGTGCCAGCAGCTCCGGCGGGAGGTCGATCCACAATGAGCAGTTCTTC	CASSSGGRSIHNEQFF
TRBJ2-3	NA	TRBV6-1	NA	TGTGCCAGCAGTGAAAGTCCAAGCACAGATACGCAGTATTTT	CASSESPSTDTQYF
TRBJ2-3	TRBD1	TRBV6-6	NA	TGTGCCAGCAGCCGCGGACAGGGGGTAACAGATACGCAGTATTTT	CASSRGQGVTDTQYF
TRBJ1-4	NA	TRBV2	NA	TGTGCCAGCAGTGAAGGACAGCCGGTTAATGAAAAACTGTTTTTT	CASSEGQPVNEKLFF
TRBJ1-3	NA	TRBV7-2	NA	TGTGCCAGCAGCTTCCGGGACTCCTATCGCTCTGGAAACACCATATATTTT	CASSFRDSYRSGNTIYF
TRBJ2-2	NA	TRBV6-1	NA	TGTGCCAGCAGTGAAAAAGGGGTGCCGGGCCCCGGGGAGCTGTTTTTT	CASSEKGVPGPGELFF
TRBJ2-7	NA	TRBV15	NA	TGTGCCACCAGCAGAGCGGGCAGGGGGGCGTACGAGCAGTACTTC	CATSRAGRGAYEQYF
TRBJ2-1	TRBD1	TRBV5-1	NA	TGCGCCAGCAGTCGAGGGACAGGGAAGCAGTTCTTC	CASSRGTGKQFF
TRBJ1-1	NA	TRBV4-3	few	TGCGCCAGCAGCCAAGTACGGTTGGGTGGGGCTGAAGCTTTCTTT	CASSQVRLGGAEAFF
TRBJ2-1	NA	TRBV9	few	TGTGCCAGCAGAAAGGGCCAGGGGCCGTACAATGAGCAGTTCTTC	CASRKGQGPYNEQFF
TRBJ2-2	NA	TRBV15	NA	TGTGCCACCAGCAGGGACCCAGGACAGATAACCTCCACCGGGGAGCTGTTTTTT	CATSRDPGQITSTGELFF
TRBJ1-6	TRBD1	TRBV30	NA	TGTGCCTGGAGGGGGGACAGCTATTCACCCCTCCACTTT	CAWRGDSYSPLHF
TRBJ2-7	NA	TRBV7-2	once	TGTGCCAGCAGCTTATCTCGGATAGGTACCTACGAGCAGTACTTC	CASSLSRIGTYEQYF
TRBJ2-4	NA	TRBV6-5	NA	TGTGCCAGCAGCCGCCGCCGGGACGGGGGAAACATTCAGTACTTC	CASSRRRDGGNIQYF
TRBJ2-3	TRBD2	TRBV7-2	NA	TGTGCCAGCAGAGCTAGCGGGGGGTCTATCACAGATACGCAGTATTTT	CASRASGGSITDTQYF
TRBJ2-7	NA	TRBV7-7	NA	TGTGCCAGCAGCCTCAATCCCTCCTACGAGCAGTACTTC	CASSLNPSYEQYF
TRBJ1-4	NA	TRBV5-1	NA	TGCGCCAGCAGGGAAACAGTTGCAACTAATGAAAAACTGTTTTTT	CASRETVATNEKLFF
TRBJ2-7	TRBD2	TRBV5-1	NA	TGCGCCAGCAGCTTGGCCCCCGGGACTACCACCTACGAGCAGTACTTC	CASSLAPGTTTYEQYF
TRBJ1-5	NA	TRBV19	NA	TGTGCCAGTAGTATTGGTGGCAATCAGCCCCAGCATTTT	CASSIGGNQPQHF
TRBJ1-4	NA	TRBV30	NA	TGTGCCTGGCAGGACGGACTTGGAGAAAAACTGTTTTTT	CAWQDGLGEKLFF
TRBJ1-1	NA	TRBV19	NA	TGTGCCAGTAGTATAGGCCGGGAGAACACTGAAGCTTTCTTT	CASSIGRENTEAFF
TRBJ1-2	NA	TRBV30	NA	TGTGCCTGGATGAGGGGCAGAGTCTATGGCTACACCTTC	CAWMRGRVYGYTF
TRBJ1-2	TRBD1	TRBV19	NA	TGTGCCAGTAGTTCACGGGACAGACCCTATGGCTACACCTTC	CASSSRDRPYGYTF
TRBJ1-4	NA	TRBV10-3	NA	TGTGCCATCAGTGGAGGAGGAACTAATGAAAAACTGTTTTTT	CAISGGGTNEKLFF
TRBJ2-7	TRBD2	TRBV4-1	NA	TGCGCCAGCAGCCAAGATGCTCTAGCGGGGTTCTCCTACGAGCAGTACTTC	CASSQDALAGFSYEQYF
TRBJ1-1	NA	TRBV6-6	NA	TGTGCCAGCAGTTACGGCAGGGGAGGCACTGAAGCTTTCTTT	CASSYGRGGTEAFF
TRBJ1-5	TRBD1	TRBV12-5	NA	TGTGCTAGTGGTGCAGACCTGGGACAGCGCAATCAGCCCCAGCATTTT	CASGADLGQRNQPQHF
TRBJ2-5	TRBD2	TRBV7-2	NA	TGTGCCAGCAGCCCCCGGCCCGCTAGCGGGACCAAAGAGACCCAGTACTTC	CASSPRPASGTKETQYF
TRBJ2-1	TRBD2	TRBV6-5	NA	TGTGCCAGCAGGACTAGCGGGGGGGCCAATGAGCAGTTCTTC	CASRTSGGANEQFF
TRBJ2-1	TRBD2	TRBV2	NA	TGTGCCAGCAGTGTCATCATAGCGGGCTCCTACAATGAGCAGTTCTTC	CASSVIIAGSYNEQFF
TRBJ2-6	NA	TRBV6-1	NA	TGTGCCAGCAGCTTGGTCTCTGGGGCCAACGTCCTGACTTTC	CASSLVSGANVLTF
TRBJ2-1	TRBD2	TRBV5-1	once	TGCGCCAGCAGCTTGGGAGCGGGGGGGCCTGATGAGCAGTTCTTC	CASSLGAGGPDEQFF
TRBJ2-2	TRBD2	TRBV7-2	NA	TGTGCCAGCAGCTCCCCTAGCGGGGGATCGAACACCGGGGAGCTGTTTTTT	CASSSPSGGSNTGELFF
TRBJ1-2	TRBD1	TRBV29-1	once	TGCAGCGTTGACGACGGCAGGGGGGAAGGCTACACCTTC	CSVDDGRGEGYTF
TRBJ1-2	NA	TRBV9	NA	TGTGCCAGCAGCGTGCTACAGGAGCTCCCTGCCTATGGCTACACCTTC	CASSVLQELPAYGYTF
TRBJ1-6	NA	TRBV27	few	TGTGCCAGCCGTCAGGAGATTTATAATTCACCCCTCCACTTT	CASRQEIYNSPLHF
TRBJ1-4	TRBD1	TRBV2	NA	TGTGCCAGCAAGTACAGGGGTGGGACTAATGAAAAACTGTTTTTT	CASKYRGGTNEKLFF